One sample yielded the 30 T cell receptor beta chains listed below, sequenced in a study of tumor and adjacent non-tumor tissue in lung cancer. The library came from three nested PCR rounds adapted from ARM-PCR protocols. A single record per CDR3 protein comes from TCRdb applying MiXCR to the multiplex PCR reads. Of 65,000 to 95,000 distinct CDR3 sequences in the sample, 65% to 75% were seen once. This sample's RNA came from whole unsorted tissue. The sample consisted of lung tumor tissue. Every receptor here comes from a woman aged 70-85 years with non-small cell lung cancer.

This clonotype has just a few counts. The junction does not match germline at one end; this may be a read error. The J gene is TRBJ1-6, the V gene TRBV5-4; possible D gene TRBD1, 5 bases. There are 12 residues in the CDR3. The germline gives CDR1 SGHNT, CDR2 YYREEE (reference sequence). The CDR3 reads CATVKVGTALHF. DNA of the CDR3: TGTGCCACCGTGAAGGTAGGGACCGCCCTACACTTT. Together with reference TRBV5-4 and TRBJ1-6, the CDR3 gives the full variable domain: ETGVTQSPTHLIKTRGQQVTLRCSSQSGHNTVSWYQQALGQGPQFIFQYYREEENGRGNFPPRFSGLQFPNYSSELNVNALELDDSALYLCATVKVGTALHFGNGTRLTVT.

At least ten counts were recorded for this clonotype. A junction end diverges from the germline sequence, so it may reflect a read error. The chain is built from TRBV6-2 or TRBV6-3 and TRBJ2-7; D remains ambiguous. CDR1 and CDR2 (germline): MNHEY, SVGEGT. The CDR3 totals 11 residues. The CDR3 bases are TGTGCCAGCAGTTACTTATACGAGCAGCACTTC. Its protein product is CASSYLYEQHF.

A remark on this clonotype: The final CDR3 position lacks the conserved phenylalanine or tryptophan, pointing to a likely read error. CDR3 coding DNA: TGTGCCAGCATTGACAGGGCGTACGAGCAGTACATC. Translated: CASIDRAYEQYI. This sequence joins TRBV28 and TRBJ2-7, with 7 bases fitting TRBD1. The CDR3 sequence is 12 residues long. V shed 7 bases, J shed 4 bases, and the junction held 4 bases outside the gene matches. CDR1 is MDHEN, CDR2 SYDVKM, per germline.

With respect to this clonotype: Compared with germline, one end of the junction differs, possibly owing to a read error. This chain links TRBV10-3 with TRBJ1-1; 8 bases fit TRBD1. The CDR3 is 14 residues long. The germline CDR1 and CDR2 sequences are ENHRY and SYGVKD. Here the CDR3 reads CAISNDRGDTEAIF. CDR3 bases: TGTGCCATCAGTAACGACAGGGGAGACACTGAAGCTATCTTT.

As to this clonotype: The junction departs from the called germline gene at one end, perhaps through a read error. The chain joins TRBV4-1 to TRBJ2-6; 9 bases are a match to TRBD1. The length of the CDR3 is 17 residues. Germline V lookup: CDR1 MGHRA, CDR2 YSYEKL. CDR3 DNA sequence: TGCGCCAACAGCGATGGGACAGGGAAACAACCGTCGAACGTCCTGACTTTC. This codes for CANSDGTGKQPSNVLTF.

The chain uses TRBV29-1 and TRBJ2-2; 7 bases align to TRBD1. V lost 8 bases and J lost 6; bases outside the gene matches: 18. CDR1 is SQVTM, CDR2 ANQGSEA, per germline. The length of the CDR3 is 16 residues. DNA of the CDR3: TGCAGCACACTGACAGCCCCAGGACAGGTGTCCGGGGAGCTGTTTTTT. It specifies CSTLTAPGQVSGELFF.

Notes on this clonotype: An end of the junction does not agree with germline; a read error may underlie this. The V gene is TRBV29-1, the J gene TRBJ2-1; possible D gene TRBD2, 5 bases. The CDR3 spans 12 residues. Germline loops: CDR1 SQVTM, CDR2 ANQGSEA. The CDR3 nucleotides read TGCGGCGTTGAAGAAGACTACGATGAGCAGTTCTTC. Amino acids: CGVEEDYDEQFF.

On this clonotype itself: A read error may produce the germline difference seen at one junction end. The genes are TRBV6-2 or TRBV6-3 and TRBJ1-2, with D perhaps matching TRBD1 (6 bases). The CDR3 spans 17 residues. Germline-derived CDR1 and CDR2 are MNHEY and SVGEGT. The CDR3 region is CASSYSRTEIVLDGYTF. The CDR3 nucleotides are TGCGCCAGCAGTTACTCCCGGACAGAGATAGTCTTAGACGGCTACACCTTC.

This clonotype was seen many times. V gene TRBV7-9 combines with J gene TRBJ2-7; TRBD1 is a possible D gene (5 bases). Trimming shortened V by 4 bases and J by 10 bases, and 23 bases separated the two germline ends. CDR3 size: 15 residues. Germline CDR1 is SEHNR and CDR2 is FQNEAQ (reference sequence). In DNA, the CDR3 is TGTGCCAGCAGCTCCAAGACAGCCCTCTGGTCTCCACAGTACTTC. Encoded protein: CASSSKTALWSPQYF.

About this clonotype itself: A junction end diverges from the germline sequence, so it may reflect a read error. The chain couples TRBV4-2 to TRBJ1-1; TRBD1 is a possible D gene (5 bases). This CDR3 contains 15 residues. Germline CDR1 reads LGHNA; CDR2 reads YNFKEQ. The CDR3 region has the DNA TGTGCAAGCAGCCAAGTGGCAGGGTGCAACACTGAAGCTTTCTTT. The encoded protein is CASSQVAGCNTEAFF.

With respect to this clonotype: A clone one base away is much larger, so this may be a read error. The genes are TRBV28 and TRBJ1-1, with TRBD1 as a possible D gene (5 bases). Germline CDR1 is MDHEN and CDR2 is SYDVKM. The CDR3 has 16 residues. The chain's CDR3 is CASSTTGAGINTGAFF. The CDR3 DNA is TGTGCCAGCAGTACTACCGGGGCAGGGATAAACACTGGAGCTTTCTTT.

On this clonotype: Since no conserved phenylalanine or tryptophan closes the CDR3, a read error is the likely cause. The chain has TRBV29-1 and TRBJ2-1; possibly TRBD1 or TRBD2 for D (5 bases each). This CDR3 is built from 13 residues. The germline gives CDR1 SQVTM, CDR2 ANQGSEA. CDR3 region: CSVAGTVNNEQFL. CDR3 bases: TGTAGCGTTGCCGGGACGGTAAACAATGAGCAGTTCCTC.

A note on this clonotype: One junction end disagrees with the germline gene, perhaps due to a read error. This chain joins TRBV6-2 or TRBV6-3 and TRBJ1-1, with no clear D. Germline V gene lookup returns CDR1 MNHEY and CDR2 SVGEGT. The CDR3 covers 12 residues. This CDR3 is CASCYSVTEAFF. CDR3 nucleotides: TGTGCCAGCTGTTACTCGGTGACTGAAGCTTTCTTT.

This clonotype was seen just once. A much bigger clone sits one base away, suggesting this may be a read error. The chain carries TRBV28 and TRBJ2-3; a weak D match, TRBD2 (7 bases). Per the germline V gene, CDR1 is MDHEN and CDR2 is SYDVKM. The CDR3 has 14 amino acids. V was trimmed by 5 bases and J by 2 bases, leaving 11 bases between them. DNA of the CDR3: TGTGCCAGCAGTCGGGGGGCGCCCACAGATACGCAGTATTTT. This codes for CASSRGAPTDTQYF.

To note about this clonotype: A read error may produce the germline difference seen at one junction end. The rearrangement joins TRBV14 to TRBJ1-4, with D perhaps matching TRBD1 (6 bases). The germline gives CDR1 SGHDN, CDR2 FVKESK. This CDR3 has 14 amino acids. The CDR3 sequence: CARRPTGIAEKLFF. For the CDR3, the DNA is TGTGCCAGAAGACCAACAGGGATCGCTGAAAAACTGTTCTTT.

In this sample, this clonotype is medium-sized. CDR3 region: CASSQGWDRDYNEQFF. The CDR3 DNA sequence: TGTGCCAGCAGCCAAGGATGGGACAGGGATTACAATGAGCAGTTCTTC. The V and J genes are TRBV4-2 and TRBJ2-1; 9 bases are a match to TRBD1. V dropped 1 base and J dropped 4; count of bases not matched to a gene: 5. The CDR3 has 16 residues. The germline V gene has CDR1 LGHNA and CDR2 YNFKEQ.

The rearrangement links TRBV28 to TRBJ1-4; D possibly corresponds to TRBD1 (5 bases). The V and J ends lost 6 bases and 6 bases respectively, with 14 bases between them. The germline gives CDR1 MDHEN, CDR2 SYDVKM. The CDR3 spans 14 residues. The CDR3 DNA reads as TGTGCCAGCAGGGCAGGGCCCACTTATGAAAAACTGTTTTTT. Translating gives CASRAGPTYEKLFF. The whole variable domain, filled in from reference TRBV28 and TRBJ1-4, reads DVKVTQSSRYLVKRTGEKVFLECVQDMDHENMFWYRQDPGLGLRLIYFSYDVKMKEKGDIPEGYSVSREKKERFSLILESASTNQTSMYLCASRAGPTYEKLFFGSGTQLSVL.

As to this clonotype: A much larger clone lies a single base off, so this may be a read error. The V gene is TRBV7-8, the J gene TRBJ2-1; no clear D gene. Germline values: CDR1 SGHVS, CDR2 FQNEAQ. The CDR3 is 14 residues long. As DNA, the CDR3 is TGTGCCAGCGGCTTAGCCGGTGATTACAATGAGCAGTTCTTC. It is translated as CASGLAGDYNEQFF.

Comments on this clonotype: Compared with germline, one end of the junction differs, possibly owing to a read error. This sequence joins TRBV12-3 or TRBV12-4 and TRBJ1-2, with unresolved D. The CDR3 is made up of 15 amino acids. The CDR3: CASSLVDSAGRGYTF. Written as DNA, the CDR3 is TGTGCCAGCAGCCTTGTAGACTCAGCCGGAAGAGGCTACACTTTC.

Of note for this clonotype: This CDR3 is missing its conserved last phenylalanine or tryptophan, likely due to a read error. The genes are TRBV29-1 and TRBJ2-7, with TRBD2 matching 11 bases. V shed 8 bases and J 2 bases; nucleotides not matched to a gene: 11. Germline V gene data show CDR1 as SQVTM and CDR2 as ANQGSEA. The CDR3 is made up of 15 amino acids. CDR3 nucleotide sequence: TGCAGCATTAGACTAGCGGGACGTAGGACCTACGAGCAGTACCTC. As protein: CSIRLAGRRTYEQYL.

The chain's CDR3 is CSVGEDSLRITDTQYF. The CDR3 DNA follows: TGCAGCGTTGGAGAGGACTCCCTTCGAATCACAGATACGCAGTATTTT. The chain has TRBV29-1 and TRBJ2-3; the D gene is possibly TRBD2 (5 bases). V was shortened by 4 bases and J by 2 bases, with 19 bases between the two germline ends. Germline loops: CDR1 SQVTM, CDR2 ANQGSEA. This CDR3 region has 16 residues.

V is TRBV6-1 and J is TRBJ2-7; tentatively, D is TRBD1 or TRBD2 (5 bases each). The CDR3 totals 14 residues. Between the trimmed V and J ends, which lost 9 bases and 7 bases, there was a span of 22 bases. Germline values: CDR1 MNHNS, CDR2 SASEGT. The CDR3, as DNA: TGTGCCAGAATAGCACCGGGACCGCTGGAGGAGCAGTACTTC. It yields the protein CARIAPGPLEEQYF.

On this clonotype itself: A read error may be the cause here, since a much bigger clone is one base away. J is TRBJ2-1 and V is TRBV5-1; TRBD2 matches at 9 bases. Germline V lookup: CDR1 SGHRS, CDR2 YFSETQ. This CDR3 is 15 amino acids long. CDR3 nucleotide sequence: TGCGACAGCAGCGGGGTAGCGGGAGCCCCCAATGAGCAGTTCTTC. Translation gives CDSSGVAGAPNEQFF.

This clonotype was recorded many times. This sequence joins TRBV28 and TRBJ2-7, with TRBD2 matching 7 bases. The V segment lost 4 bases and the J segment 5 bases; nucleotides outside the gene matches: 2. CDR1 and CDR2 (germline): MDHEN, SYDVKM. This CDR3 comprises 12 residues. CDR3 coding DNA: TGTGCCAGCAGTTCTAGCGGTGACGAGCAGTACTTC. Its translation: CASSSSGDEQYF.

A word on this clonotype: This could be a read error, since a much larger clone is one nucleotide away. The rearrangement links TRBV20-1 to TRBJ2-3; 7 bases agree with TRBD1. Germline loops: CDR1 DFQATT, CDR2 SNEGSKA (reference sequence). Trimming removed 3 bases from V and 4 bases from J; junction bases left unmatched: 16. CDR3 length: 17 residues. This CDR3 is CSASPDRDYYSPDTQYF. For the CDR3, the DNA is TGCAGTGCTAGCCCTGACAGGGATTACTACAGTCCAGATACGCAGTATTTT.

Remarks on this clonotype: No conserved phenylalanine or tryptophan ends this CDR3, so it is likely a read error. The chain has TRBV2 and TRBJ2-1; 8 nucleotides match TRBD2. The CDR3 is made up of 17 amino acids. V trimming: 7 bases; J trimming: 1 base; junction bases outside the gene matches: 12. Looked up from germline, CDR1 is SNHLY and CDR2 is FYNNEI. The CDR3 coding sequence is TGTGCCAGCAATCATTCCGGGAGCGGGAGTTCCTACAATGAGCAGTTCTCC. As protein: CASNHSGSGSSYNEQFS.

In this sample, this clonotype turned up a few times. J is TRBJ1-1 and V is TRBV28, with 8 bases aligning to TRBD1. The length of the CDR3 is 15 residues. Per the germline V gene, CDR1 is MDHEN and CDR2 is SYDVKM. With V trimmed by 2 bases and J by 7 bases, 9 bases remained unmatched. CDR3 nucleotides: TGTGCCAGCAGTTTACCTTCCTTTACAGGGGGTGAAGCTTTCTTT. As protein: CASSLPSFTGGEAFF. Filled out from reference TRBV28 and TRBJ1-1, the complete variable domain reads DVKVTQSSRYLVKRTGEKVFLECVQDMDHENMFWYRQDPGLGLRLIYFSYDVKMKEKGDIPEGYSVSREKKERFSLILESASTNQTSMYLCASSLPSFTGGEAFFGQGTRLTVV.

This clonotype was found many times. The rearrangement links TRBV12-3 or TRBV12-4 to TRBJ2-2, with 8 bases fitting TRBD2. The CDR3 is made up of 15 amino acids. Trimming removed 6 bases from V and 6 bases from J; junction bases left unmatched: 9. The CDR3 sequence is CASSRGASGPGELFF. CDR3 bases: TGTGCCAGCAGCCGCGGAGCTAGCGGGCCCGGGGAGCTGTTTTTT.

This chain joins TRBV6-2 or TRBV6-3 and TRBJ2-7; TRBD2 matches at 9 bases. The CDR3 contains 17 residues. Germline V lookup: CDR1 MNHEY, CDR2 SVGEGT. The V and J ends lost 7 bases and 4 bases, in that order; junction bases with no gene match: 17. The CDR3 protein is CASNLRRDEAGGYEQYF. The CDR3 DNA sequence: TGTGCCAGCAATCTCCGGAGAGATGAAGCGGGAGGATACGAGCAGTACTTC.

About this clonotype itself: Being one base from a much bigger clone, this may be a read error. The rearrangement links TRBV20-1 to TRBJ2-1, with D maybe TRBD2 (6 bases). Germline assignment: CDR1 DFQATT and CDR2 SNEGSKA (reference sequence). V was clipped by 5 bases and J by 8 bases, with 22 bases between them. The CDR3 loop spans 15 amino acids. This chain's CDR3 is CSASLRERGYDEQFF. The CDR3 DNA reads as TGCAGTGCTTCCCTTCGGGAGAGGGGATATGATGAGCAGTTCTTC.